The source of this T cell receptor (beta chain) is a study of OX40 agonist ivuxolimab in advanced cancers. This CDR3 is built from 16 residues. V trimming: 0 bases; J trimming: 2 bases; junction bases outside the gene matches: 4. The germline CDR1 and CDR2 sequences are SGHRS and YFSETQ. The data were produced by immunoSEQ multiplex PCR, yet TCRdb's version contains in-frame clones alone and is incomplete. This table has roughly 70,000 clones, around 89% appearing once. The chain joins TRBV5-1 to TRBJ2-7; 11 nucleotides agree with TRBD2. The starting material was CD4+ or CD8+ T cells sorted from blood, obtained in a trial of the OX40 agonist ivuxolimab. The receptor was isolated from an adult with an advanced solid tumor such as melanoma, head and neck, liver or kidney cancer. CDR3 amino acids: CASSLAGTSGTYEQYF. CDR3 DNA sequence: TGCGCCAGCAGCTTGGCGGGGACTAGCGGTACCTACGAGCAGTACTTC.